Presented here are 6 T cell receptor beta chains from one specimen sequenced in a study of response to subunit inactivated influenza vaccine (dated by TCRdb to 2017 to 2018). The library came from RT-PCR. TCRdb shows the sequencer as Illumina HiSeq 2500. TCRdb handled the public reads itself, with Q25 trimming in fastp and clone calling in MiXCR, and kept productive beta chains. Records with the same CDR3 protein are collapsed into one entry carrying the most frequent genes and DNA. The sample profile shows about 610,000 distinct CDR3 sequences; less than 15% of them were found once. The top ten clonotypes cover 11% of the sample. The sample consisted of PBMCs from blood, taken less than 13 days after vaccination. The origin of the receptors is a man aged 50-59 years who received an inactivated influenza vaccine. Donor details come from another sample of the same person, matched by shared clones.

In this sample, this clonotype turned up many times. DNA for the CDR3: TGTGCCAGCAGCCCGACTAGCGGGGGTTACAATGAGCAGTTCTTC. This translates into CASSPTSGGYNEQFF. V usage is TRBV7-8 and J usage is TRBJ2-1; 12 bases are a match to TRBD2. The CDR3 is 15 residues long. J gave up 4 bases and V 5 bases, and 3 bases lay outside the gene matches. Germline loops: CDR1 SGHVS, CDR2 FQNEAQ.

The rearrangement joins TRBV5-4 to TRBJ2-3; D is perhaps TRBD1 or TRBD2 (5 bases each). The CDR3 sequence is 13 residues long. V was clipped by 1 base and J by 11 bases, with 14 bases between them. Germline CDR1 SGHNT, CDR2 YYREEE (reference sequence). CDR3 amino acids: CASSLLGDREQYF. The DNA of the CDR3 is TGTGCCAGCAGCTTGTTGGGGGATCGGGAGCAGTATTTT. Full variable domain (rest looked up from reference TRBV5-4 and TRBJ2-3): ETGVTQSPTHLIKTRGQQVTLRCSSQSGHNTVSWYQQALGQGPQFIFQYYREEENGRGNFPPRFSGLQFPNYSSELNVNALELDDSALYLCASSLLGDREQYFGPGTRLTVL.

V is TRBV28 and J is TRBJ1-6, with D possibly matching TRBD1 (6 bases). From germline, CDR1 is MDHEN and CDR2 SYDVKM. Trimming left V 8 bases short and J 5 bases short, with 13 bases between. The length of the CDR3 is 14 residues. CDR3: CASLMGHHNSPLHF. The DNA of the CDR3 is TGTGCCAGCCTCATGGGACATCATAATTCACCCCTCCACTTT.

The chain combines TRBV4-3 with TRBJ2-1, with 9 nucleotides matching TRBD2. V lost 1 base to trimming and J lost 4 bases; unmatched junction nucleotides: 8. The germline gives CDR1 LGHNA, CDR2 YSLEER. There are 17 residues in the CDR3. The CDR3 DNA sequence: TGCGCCAGCAGCCAAGGGGGACTAGCTTTAAGTTACAATGAGCAGTTCTTC. It specifies CASSQGGLALSYNEQFF.

This clonotype appeared a few times. The gene calls are TRBV5-1 and TRBJ2-7; D tentatively fits TRBD1 or TRBD2 (5 bases each). This CDR3 is 15 amino acids long. Per germline, CDR1 SGHRS and CDR2 YFSETQ. The ends were cut back, 1 base at V and 5 bases at J, with 16 bases in the middle. The CDR3: CASSLQRPLRDEQYF. For the CDR3, the DNA is TGCGCCAGCAGCTTGCAGCGGCCCCTCAGGGACGAGCAGTACTTC. Full variable domain (remainder filled in from reference TRBV5-1 and TRBJ2-7): KAGVTQTPRYLIKTRGQQVTLSCSPISGHRSVSWYQQTPGQGLQFLFEYFSETQRNKGNFPGRFSGRQFSNSRSEMNVSTLELGDSALYLCASSLQRPLRDEQYFGPGTRLTVT.

This clonotype was observed a handful of times. This chain's CDR3 is CASRELAGGTREQYF. CDR3 nucleotides: TGTGCCAGCAGGGAACTAGCGGGAGGGACTCGCGAGCAGTACTTC. The chain combines TRBV6-2 or TRBV6-3 with TRBJ2-7; TRBD2 agrees at 13 bases. V shed 6 bases and J 6 bases; nucleotides not matched to a gene: 8. This CDR3 is built from 15 residues. Per germline, CDR1 MNHEY and CDR2 SVGEGT.